The rows below give T cell receptor beta chains drawn from one sample of a study of blood T cell repertoires in COVID-19. Clones were read by immunoSEQ multiplex PCR, and TCRdb kept only the in-frame ones, dropping some. The table lists a few hundred thousand clones, about 87% of them singletons. Specimen: peripheral blood. These receptors were obtained from a man in his sixties who had recovered from COVID-19. Both conserved end residues are part of each CDR3. A D gene is named only where the DNA matches it firmly. Size is stated for part of the rows, as once, few or many counts, or as a class when the clone is expanded.

J gene: TRBJ1-5
V gene: TRBV11-2
D gene: TRBD1
clone size: once
CDR3 protein: CASSTDRGNQPQHF
CDR3 DNA: TGTGCCAGCAGCACAGACAGGGGTAATCAGCCCCAGCATTTT

J gene: TRBJ1-5
V gene: TRBV15
D gene: -
clone size: once
CDR3 protein: CATSSLGWQGNQPQHF
CDR3 DNA: TGTGCCACCAGCAGTCTGGGGTGGCAGGGGAATCAGCCCCAGCATTTT

J gene: TRBJ2-2
V gene: TRBV29-1
D gene: -
clone size: -
CDR3 protein: CSGGAASRNTGELFF
CDR3 DNA: TGCAGCGGAGGAGCGGCGTCCCGGAACACCGGGGAGCTGTTTTTT

J gene: TRBJ2-3
V gene: TRBV5-1
D gene: TRBD2
clone size: -
CDR3 protein: CASSLGLAGTTDTQYF
CDR3 DNA: TGCGCCAGCAGCTTGGGACTAGCGGGGACCACAGATACGCAGTATTTT

J gene: TRBJ1-1
V gene: TRBV6-5
D gene: -
clone size: -
CDR3 protein: CACKDRLNTEAFF
CDR3 DNA: TGTGCCTGCAAGGACAGATTGAACACTGAAGCTTTCTTT

J gene: TRBJ2-5
V gene: TRBV2
D gene: -
clone size: -
CDR3 protein: CASRFAGSQETQYF
CDR3 DNA: TGTGCCAGCAGGTTTGCGGGGAGTCAAGAGACCCAGTACTTC

J gene: TRBJ2-2
V gene: TRBV19
D gene: TRBD1
clone size: -
CDR3 protein: CASSINTGVSGELFF
CDR3 DNA: TGTGCCAGTAGTATTAATACAGGGGTATCCGGGGAGCTGTTTTTT

J gene: TRBJ2-5
V gene: TRBV5-4
D gene: TRBD2
clone size: -
CDR3 protein: CASTFSSGQETQYF
CDR3 DNA: TGTGCCAGCACCTTTTCTAGCGGCCAAGAGACCCAGTACTTC

J gene: TRBJ1-1
V gene: TRBV12-3/TRBV12-4
D gene: -
clone size: -
CDR3 protein: CASSSRNEIEAFF
CDR3 DNA: TGTGCCAGCAGTTCTAGGAACGAAATTGAAGCTTTCTTT

J gene: TRBJ2-7
V gene: TRBV5-5
D gene: -
clone size: -
CDR3 protein: CASSFDISYEQYF
CDR3 DNA: TGTGCCAGCAGCTTTGACATCTCCTACGAGCAGTACTTC

J gene: TRBJ2-3
V gene: TRBV7-2
D gene: TRBD1
clone size: -
CDR3 protein: CASSLAWTGGTDTQYF
CDR3 DNA: TGTGCCAGCAGCTTAGCATGGACAGGGGGCACAGATACGCAGTATTTT

J gene: TRBJ2-7
V gene: TRBV5-1
D gene: TRBD2
clone size: -
CDR3 protein: CASSWDWGGEQYF
CDR3 DNA: TGCGCCAGCAGCTGGGACTGGGGGGGCGAGCAGTACTTC

J gene: TRBJ2-3
V gene: TRBV7-2
D gene: TRBD2
clone size: -
CDR3 protein: CASSPPSGGPLTDTQYF
CDR3 DNA: TGTGCCAGCAGCCCGCCCAGCGGGGGGCCCCTCACAGATACGCAGTATTTT

J gene: TRBJ1-1
V gene: TRBV9
D gene: -
clone size: -
CDR3 protein: CASSGPGGGGTEAFF
CDR3 DNA: TGTGCCAGCAGCGGACCTGGGGGAGGGGGCACTGAAGCTTTCTTT

J gene: TRBJ2-1
V gene: TRBV11-3
D gene: TRBD2
clone size: -
CDR3 protein: CASSPGGGRVYNEQFF
CDR3 DNA: TGTGCCAGCAGCCCCGGGGGGGGGAGGGTTTACAATGAGCAGTTCTTC

J gene: TRBJ2-3
V gene: TRBV7-2
D gene: -
clone size: -
CDR3 protein: CATSWGYPTDTQYF
CDR3 DNA: TGTGCCACCTCGTGGGGCTACCCGACAGATACGCAGTATTTT

J gene: TRBJ2-7
V gene: TRBV7-9
D gene: -
clone size: -
CDR3 protein: CASSNTRGSYEQYF
CDR3 DNA: TGTGCCAGCAGCAATACCAGGGGTTCCTACGAGCAGTACTTC

J gene: TRBJ2-3
V gene: TRBV7-3
D gene: TRBD1
clone size: -
CDR3 protein: CASSLATGNTDTQYF
CDR3 DNA: TGTGCCAGCAGCTTAGCGACAGGGAACACAGATACGCAGTATTTT

J gene: TRBJ1-1
V gene: TRBV19
D gene: -
clone size: -
CDR3 protein: CASWPGAGVAEAFF
CDR3 DNA: TGTGCCAGTTGGCCAGGCGCGGGGGTCGCTGAAGCTTTCTTT

J gene: TRBJ2-2
V gene: TRBV30
D gene: -
clone size: -
CDR3 protein: CAWRSQGDTGELFF
CDR3 DNA: TGTGCCTGGAGGTCACAGGGAGACACCGGGGAGCTGTTTTTT

J gene: TRBJ2-1
V gene: TRBV30
D gene: TRBD1
clone size: -
CDR3 protein: CAWRQGNLYNEQFF
CDR3 DNA: TGTGCCTGGCGACAGGGTAACTTATACAATGAGCAGTTCTTC

J gene: TRBJ2-7
V gene: TRBV3-1/TRBV3-2
D gene: -
clone size: once
CDR3 protein: CASSQVGGGTTYEQYF
CDR3 DNA: TGTGCCAGCAGCCAAGTCGGCGGGGGCACCACCTACGAGCAGTACTTC

J gene: TRBJ2-1
V gene: TRBV10-3
D gene: -
clone size: -
CDR3 protein: CAISPDSPSYNEQFF
CDR3 DNA: TGTGCCATCAGCCCGGACAGCCCCTCCTACAATGAGCAGTTCTTC

J gene: TRBJ1-1
V gene: TRBV9
D gene: -
clone size: -
CDR3 protein: CASSVQGGRATEAFF
CDR3 DNA: TGTGCCAGCAGCGTACAGGGCGGCAGGGCCACTGAAGCTTTCTTT

J gene: TRBJ1-2
V gene: TRBV7-9
D gene: TRBD1
clone size: -
CDR3 protein: CASSKGQGVYGYTF
CDR3 DNA: TGTGCCAGCAGCAAGGGACAGGGGGTATATGGCTACACCTTC

J gene: TRBJ1-2
V gene: TRBV2
D gene: TRBD1
clone size: -
CDR3 protein: CASSGQGLSGYTF
CDR3 DNA: TGTGCCAGCAGTGGACAGGGCCTTTCCGGCTACACCTTC

J gene: TRBJ2-3
V gene: TRBV5-1
D gene: -
clone size: once
CDR3 protein: CASSLEGRTDTQYF
CDR3 DNA: TGCGCCAGCAGCTTGGAGGGGCGCACAGATACGCAGTATTTT

J gene: TRBJ1-1
V gene: TRBV10-3
D gene: TRBD1
clone size: -
CDR3 protein: CAISTRQGVAEAFF
CDR3 DNA: TGTGCCATCAGTACTCGACAGGGTGTAGCTGAAGCTTTCTTT

J gene: TRBJ2-7
V gene: TRBV7-9
D gene: -
clone size: -
CDR3 protein: CASTPASGYSYEQYF
CDR3 DNA: TGTGCCAGCACCCCAGCCTCGGGATACTCCTACGAGCAGTACTTC

J gene: TRBJ2-1
V gene: TRBV9
D gene: -
clone size: -
CDR3 protein: CASSAHGGSSYNEQFF
CDR3 DNA: TGTGCCAGCAGCGCCCACGGCGGAAGCTCCTACAATGAGCAGTTCTTC

J gene: TRBJ2-1
V gene: TRBV11-2
D gene: TRBD1
clone size: -
CDR3 protein: CASSLEQGAVDEQFF
CDR3 DNA: TGTGCCAGCAGCTTAGAACAGGGGGCAGTCGATGAGCAGTTCTTC

J gene: TRBJ2-1
V gene: TRBV7-3
D gene: TRBD2
clone size: -
CDR3 protein: CASSALAVGEQFF
CDR3 DNA: TGTGCCAGCAGCGCTCTAGCGGTAGGCGAGCAGTTCTTC

J gene: TRBJ1-2
V gene: TRBV4-2
D gene: TRBD1
clone size: -
CDR3 protein: CASSHTRQGAYGYTF
CDR3 DNA: TGTGCCAGCAGTCATACCCGACAGGGGGCTTATGGCTACACCTTC

J gene: TRBJ1-3
V gene: TRBV7-2
D gene: -
clone size: -
CDR3 protein: CASSLTRDTIYF
CDR3 DNA: TGTGCCAGCAGTCTAACCCGCGACACCATATATTTT

J gene: TRBJ1-3
V gene: TRBV12-3/TRBV12-4
D gene: -
clone size: -
CDR3 protein: CASSLMGAGGNF
CDR3 DNA: TGTGCCAGCAGTTTGATGGGAGCGGGGGGAAATTTT

J gene: TRBJ2-7
V gene: TRBV5-4
D gene: TRBD1
clone size: -
CDR3 protein: CASSLRTGGPYQVLSEQYF
CDR3 DNA: TGTGCCAGCAGCTTGCGGACAGGGGGCCCCTACCAGGTTCTTTCCGAGCAGTACTTC

J gene: TRBJ2-5
V gene: TRBV19
D gene: -
clone size: -
CDR3 protein: CATSNRLQETQYF
CDR3 DNA: TGTGCCACCTCGAACCGACTCCAAGAGACCCAGTACTTC

J gene: TRBJ1-1
V gene: TRBV6-5
D gene: -
clone size: few
CDR3 protein: CASSYSGSGNTEAFF
CDR3 DNA: TGTGCCAGCAGTTACTCTGGGTCAGGCAACACTGAAGCTTTCTTT

J gene: TRBJ2-3
V gene: TRBV5-1
D gene: TRBD2
clone size: -
CDR3 protein: CASSIQAGAEDTQYF
CDR3 DNA: TGCGCCAGCAGCATTCAAGCGGGGGCTGAAGATACGCAGTATTTT

J gene: TRBJ2-1
V gene: TRBV5-6
D gene: TRBD2
clone size: once
CDR3 protein: CASSFDLAGLSEQFF
CDR3 DNA: TGTGCCAGCAGCTTCGATCTAGCGGGCCTCAGTGAGCAGTTCTTC

J gene: TRBJ1-4
V gene: TRBV7-2
D gene: -
clone size: -
CDR3 protein: CASSPGTNRQKLFF
CDR3 DNA: TGTGCCAGCAGCCCGGGTACCAATCGTCAAAAACTGTTTTTT

J gene: TRBJ2-2
V gene: TRBV6-2/TRBV6-3
D gene: TRBD1
clone size: -
CDR3 protein: CASSYSGGRTGELFF
CDR3 DNA: TGTGCCAGCAGTTACTCAGGGGGCAGAACCGGGGAGCTGTTTTTT